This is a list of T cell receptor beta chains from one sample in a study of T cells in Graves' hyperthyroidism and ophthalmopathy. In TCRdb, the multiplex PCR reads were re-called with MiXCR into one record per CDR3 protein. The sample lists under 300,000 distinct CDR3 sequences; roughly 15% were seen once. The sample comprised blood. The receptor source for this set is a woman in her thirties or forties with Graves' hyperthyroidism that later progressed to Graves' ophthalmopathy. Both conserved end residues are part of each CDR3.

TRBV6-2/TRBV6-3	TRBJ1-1	CASSNRGNTEAFF
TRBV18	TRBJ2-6	CASSPIFDQSGANVLTF
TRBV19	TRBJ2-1	CASSISGNPYNEQFF
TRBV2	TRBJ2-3	CASGNSGSGEDTQYF
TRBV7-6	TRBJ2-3	CASSHPLAGPVVGTDTQYF
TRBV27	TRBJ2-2	CASSLSGVGELFF
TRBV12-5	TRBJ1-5	CASAPGRQPQHF
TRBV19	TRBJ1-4	CASSPPGTAKKEKLFF
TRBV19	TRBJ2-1	CASSITTSGDNEQFF
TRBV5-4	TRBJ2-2	CASTLTSDNTGELFF
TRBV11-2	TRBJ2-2	CASSSILLTSGSRTGELFF
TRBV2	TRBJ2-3	CASRGSSGTDTQYF
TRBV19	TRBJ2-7	CASSMASGAYEQYF
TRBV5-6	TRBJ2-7	CASRDRGRIEQYF
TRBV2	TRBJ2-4	CATSEILLAKNIQYF
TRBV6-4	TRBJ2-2	CASSGGDSNTGELFF
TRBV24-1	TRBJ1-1	CATTVRGHEAFF
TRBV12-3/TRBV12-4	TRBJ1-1	CASRLRQGATEAFF
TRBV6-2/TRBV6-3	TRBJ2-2	CASSQVRWVPQGNTGELFF
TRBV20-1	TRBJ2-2	CSARVAGNTGELFF
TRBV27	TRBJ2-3	CASRITGGRTDTQYF
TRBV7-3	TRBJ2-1	CASSLRGYSYNEQFF
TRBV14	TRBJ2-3	CASSLGQVGSTDTQYF
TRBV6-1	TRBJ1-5	CASRRGTEGYQPQHF
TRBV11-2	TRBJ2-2	CASSVALPASGTGELFF
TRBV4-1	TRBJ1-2	CASSPEAGLLLRSNYGYTF
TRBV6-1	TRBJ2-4	CASRLVGPIAKNIQYF
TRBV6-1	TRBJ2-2	CASRLAWELFF